The 18 T cell receptor beta chains below all came from one sample that was sequenced in a study of human T cells and chemical hapten exposure. Described time point: patch test 2, 6 weeks after DPC sensitization. Stated treatment: therapeutic diphenylcyclopropenone sensitization with weekly scalp DPC. TCRdb re-called the RACE reads through MiXCR, storing one row per CDR3 protein. The sample records under 450,000 distinct CDR3 sequences, more than 5% being singletons. This sample comprised whole blood, obtained in connection with sensitization to the hapten diphenylcyclopropenone (DPC). The source is a woman in her late teens or twenties with alopecia areata. Some clones in this sample may be carry-over from other donors' samples.

This clonotype turned up a few times. The chain is built from TRBV6-2 or TRBV6-3 and TRBJ1-5; D perhaps matches TRBD1 (5 bases). Trimming took off 7 bases at V and 0 bases at J, with 22 bases between the two ends. CDR3 length equals 18 residues. CDR1 and CDR2 from the germline V gene are MNHEY and SVGEGT. CDR3 residues: CASKFRSGPTYSNQPQHF. In DNA form, the CDR3 reads TGTGCCAGCAAATTTCGGTCAGGGCCCACCTATAGCAATCAGCCCCAGCATTTT.

This clonotype was found many times. This rearrangement joins TRBV19 to TRBJ1-5; the D is unclear. V was cut by 0 bases and J by 3 bases, with 9 bases left in between. In germline, CDR1 is LNHDA, CDR2 SQIVND (reference sequence). The CDR3 covers 15 residues. The CDR3 spells CASSIDSRDNQPQHF. The DNA of the CDR3 is TGTGCCAGTAGTATAGATTCACGGGACAATCAGCCCCAGCATTTT.

This clonotype was counted at least ten times. The chain carries TRBV7-2 and TRBJ1-2, with D perhaps TRBD1 (6 bases). Per germline, CDR1 SGHTA and CDR2 FQGNSA. This CDR3 comprises 13 residues. V shed 4 bases and J shed 3 bases, with 9 bases lying between them. The CDR3 sequence is CASSSPGDYGYTF. The CDR3 DNA reads TGTGCCAGCAGCTCTCCAGGGGACTATGGCTACACCTTC.

This clonotype has only a few counts. V and J are TRBV7-8 and TRBJ1-5; D possibly corresponds to TRBD1 (6 bases). CDR1 is SGHVS and CDR2 is FQNEAQ in the germline V gene. This CDR3 region has 15 residues. The V end lost 2 bases, the J end lost 4 bases, and 12 bases lay between the germline ends. CDR3 bases: TGTGCCAGCAGCTTACCAGGAGGGGGAAATCAGCCCCAGCATTTT. This encodes CASSLPGGGNQPQHF.

This clonotype was observed a few times. This chain uses TRBV29-1 with TRBJ1-1; D gene ambiguous. Germline CDR1 is SQVTM and CDR2 is ANQGSEA. The CDR3 is 12 residues long. V lost 4 bases and J 4 bases, leaving 10 bases between the germline ends. CDR3 DNA: TGCAGCGTTGCTGGTGGTCTCACTGAAGCTTTCTTT. It specifies CSVAGGLTEAFF.

This clonotype was picked up a small number of times. This chain connects TRBV29-1 to TRBJ1-3; D is unresolved. There are 12 residues in the CDR3. Per germline, CDR1 SQVTM and CDR2 ANQGSEA. Trimming removed 4 bases at V and 2 bases at J, with 6 bases between. DNA for the CDR3: TGCAGCGTTGTACAGACTGGAAACACCATATATTTT. This encodes CSVVQTGNTIYF.

This clonotype was detected a few times. The chain is built from TRBV29-1 and TRBJ1-2; D is undetermined. Trimming took 5 bases from V and 5 from J, leaving 9 bases between them. The CDR3 sequence is 11 residues long. The germline V gene has CDR1 SQVTM and CDR2 ANQGSEA. CDR3 in amino acids: CSVPHSYGYTF. CDR3 coding DNA: TGCAGCGTTCCACACAGTTATGGCTACACCTTC.

This clonotype was seen repeatedly, ten times or more. The rearrangement joins TRBV5-4 to TRBJ1-3; no reliable D call. Germline CDR1 reads SGHNT; CDR2 reads YYREEE (reference sequence). The CDR3 has 13 amino acids. Trimming took 3 bases from V and 5 from J, leaving 9 bases between them. Here the CDR3 DNA reads TGTGCCAGCAGCTCCGGAGCCCGAAACACCATATATTTT. It is translated as CASSSGARNTIYF.

A few counts support this clonotype. V is TRBV7-9 and J is TRBJ1-1, with no clear D. Looked up from germline, CDR1 is SEHNR and CDR2 is FQNEAQ (reference sequence). The CDR3 covers 14 residues. The V and J ends lost 5 bases and 4 bases respectively, with 14 bases between them. CDR3 region: CASSPLPPSTEAFF. For the CDR3, the DNA is TGTGCCAGCAGCCCCCTTCCCCCGAGCACTGAAGCTTTCTTT.

The table lists this clonotype with a few counts. The CDR3 sequence: CASSPRGTGDEQYF. The CDR3 bases are TGTGCCAGCAGTCCACGGGGCACAGGGGATGAGCAGTACTTC. The V gene is TRBV13, the J gene TRBJ2-7; 7 bases are shared with TRBD1. Trimming cost V 6 bases and J 7 bases; bases outside gene matches: 12. Germline CDR1 and CDR2: PRHDT and FYEKMQ (reference sequence). This CDR3 is built from 14 residues.

Only a few counts were recorded for this clonotype. This sequence may be a read error, since a much larger clone differs from it by one base. This rearrangement joins TRBV13 to TRBJ2-7; TRBD1 is a possible D gene (5 bases). Per germline, CDR1 PRHDT and CDR2 FYEKMQ (reference sequence). The CDR3 extends over 14 amino acids. V was shortened by 5 bases and J by 5 bases, with 16 bases between the two germline ends. CDR3 in DNA: TGTGCCAGCAGCCCTAGGCCGACAGACCACGAGCAGTACTTC. This encodes CASSPRPTDHEQYF.

At least ten counts were recorded for this clonotype. V and J are TRBV7-6 and TRBJ2-3; 7 nucleotides match TRBD1. CDR1 and CDR2 from the germline V gene are SGHVS and FNYEAQ. The trim removed 4 bases at V and 2 bases at J, leaving 15 bases unmatched. This CDR3 has 18 residues. CDR3 sequence (DNA): TGTGCCAGCAGCTCTGATGGGACAGCGCAGCGCCTCACAGATACGCAGTATTTT. It translates to CASSSDGTAQRLTDTQYF.

This clonotype was counted between two and nine times. The chain employs TRBV21-1 and TRBJ2-7. TRBV21-1 is a documented pseudogene. The CDR3 has 16 amino acids. The CDR3 sequence: CASSIEKVAVRHEQYF. CDR3 bases: TGTGCCAGCAGCATCGAGAAGGTCGCGGTTCGCCACGAGCAGTACTTC.

The gene calls are TRBV7-9 and TRBJ1-1; 7 bases align to TRBD1. Germline CDR1 and CDR2: SEHNR and FQNEAQ (reference sequence). The J segment lost 5 bases and the V segment lost 5 bases, leaving 8 bases of the junction unmatched. The CDR3 consists of 14 residues. CDR3 region: CASSPGTVATEAFF. In DNA, the CDR3 is TGTGCCAGCAGCCCCGGGACAGTGGCGACTGAAGCTTTCTTT.

This clonotype was observed many times. The chain employs TRBV9 and TRBJ1-1, with D maybe TRBD1 (6 bases). V was cut by 4 bases and J by 4 bases, with 17 bases left in between. CDR1 is SGDLS, CDR2 YYNGEE, per germline. The CDR3 runs 15 residues. DNA of the CDR3: TGTGCCAGCAGCCCGGACAGCCGGGGGATCACTGAAGCTTTCTTT. This encodes CASSPDSRGITEAFF.

This clonotype turned up a few times. The chain has TRBV24-1 and TRBJ2-3; D could derive from TRBD1 or TRBD2 (5 bases each). V was cut by 3 bases and J by 2 bases, with 5 bases left in between. The CDR3 has 13 residues. Germline V gives CDR1 KGHDR, CDR2 SFDVKD. The CDR3 DNA follows: TGTGCCACCAGTGATGGGACCACAGATACGCAGTATTTT. This translates into CATSDGTTDTQYF.

This clonotype was picked up a small number of times. In DNA form, the CDR3 reads TGTGCCAGCAGTTACTCCGGGACAGAATCTTCGCGGGATGGCTACACCTTC. Residues: CASSYSGTESSRDGYTF. The rearrangement uses TRBV6-5 and TRBJ1-2; 7 bases fit TRBD1. CDR1 and CDR2 (germline): MNHEY, SVGAGI. The length of the CDR3 is 17 residues. J gave up 6 bases and V 0 bases, and 13 bases lay outside the gene matches.

The chain has TRBV7-8 and TRBJ2-3, with 8 bases that match TRBD2. After removal of 4 bases from V and 5 bases from J, the junction contained 8 bases not matched to a gene. The CDR3 has 15 amino acids. Per germline, CDR1 SGHVS and CDR2 FQNEAQ. The CDR3: CASSSGGLVEDTQYF. The CDR3 DNA sequence: TGTGCCAGCAGCTCGGGGGGGCTAGTCGAAGATACGCAGTATTTT.